In this sample, the clone carrying this T cell receptor beta chain turned up once. These data belong to a study of blood T cell repertoires in COVID-19. Study in general: The analysed material was cDNA or gDNA that came from T cells, B-cell-depleted T cells, or PBMCs.

Germline lookup yields CDR1 SQVTM and CDR2 ANQGSEA. The CDR3 contains 15 residues. The ends lost 1 base at V and 2 bases at J; junction bases unmatched: 5. Study processing details: Using reference gene primer amplification, nucleated cell counts were estimated. Assay: immunoSEQ multiplex PCR; the TCRdb copy retains only in-frame clones and omits some. For V, J and clone size, that table is used; D and trimming come from the DNA. This sample has roughly 280,000 clones, with about nine tenths found just once. The sequenced sample was peripheral blood. This sequence originates from a woman aged 25 to 45 with COVID-19, enrolled during active disease. This rearrangement joins TRBV29-1 to TRBJ2-1; TRBD2 aligns across 7 bases. The CDR3 DNA follows: TGCAGCGTTGAAGGGACGGCGGGGGCCTACAATGAGCAGTTCTTC. Protein sequence: CSVEGTAGAYNEQFF.